A single sample gave rise to the 23 T cell receptor beta chains below, sequenced in a study of cytomegalovirus exposure and HLA in healthy donors. The study ran its PCR with 60 Vbeta and 13 Jbeta primers. The repertoire was sequenced with immunoSEQ multiplex PCR; TCRdb's copy has only in-frame clones and lacks some. The sample includes more than 80,000 clones, 80% to 90% of them seen just once. Material for sequencing was PBMCs. The receptors stem from a man aged 50 to 60 in good health and CMV-seronegative.

This rearrangement joins TRBV5-1 to TRBJ1-5, with D possibly TRBD1 on 5 matching bases. Germline V CDR1 and CDR2: SGHRS, YFSETQ. Trimming left V 4 bases short and J 3 bases short, with 14 bases between. This CDR3 spans 15 amino acids. As DNA, the CDR3 is TGCGCCAGCAGCCCTCGGGGGAGAGACAATCAGCCCCAGCATTTT. This codes for CASSPRGRDNQPQHF.

The chain joins TRBV9 to TRBJ2-2; TRBD2 might be the D (6 bases). Trimming shortened V by 0 bases and J by 6 bases, and 21 bases separated the two germline ends. The CDR3 extends over 18 amino acids. The germline gives CDR1 SGDLS, CDR2 YYNGEE. The CDR3 nucleotides are TGTGCCAGCAGCGTAGCTTCGGGGGTCGGTGTTGTGTCCGGGGAGCTGTTTTTT. Translating it yields CASSVASGVGVVSGELFF.

The chain links TRBV18 to TRBJ1-5, with 9 bases matching TRBD1. V dropped 10 bases and J dropped 5; count of bases not matched to a gene: 9. The CDR3 extends over 14 amino acids. The germline V gene encodes CDR1 KGHSH and CDR2 LQKENI. DNA of the CDR3: TGTGCCACCAAGCCGGGACAGGGAGATCAGCCCCAGCATTTT. Protein: CATKPGQGDQPQHF.

This chain uses TRBV6-1 with TRBJ1-2; D perhaps matches TRBD1 (5 bases). V was trimmed by 6 bases and J by 2 bases, leaving 10 bases between them. This CDR3 spans 13 amino acids. Germline CDR1 MNHNS, CDR2 SASEGT. Written as DNA, the CDR3 is TGTGCCAGCAGGGAGGGGTGGAACTATGGCTACACCTTC. Protein sequence: CASREGWNYGYTF.

The chain has TRBV9 and TRBJ2-1; 9 bases map to TRBD1. The CDR3 is 16 residues long. Trimming removed 2 bases from V and 6 bases from J; junction bases left unmatched: 9. Germline-derived CDR1 and CDR2 are SGDLS and YYNGEE. The CDR3 DNA reads as TGTGCCAGCAGCGTCCTGGACAGGGGACCAACCAATGAGCAGTTCTTC. This sequence encodes CASSVLDRGPTNEQFF.

This clone was found a few times. V gene TRBV2 combines with J gene TRBJ1-2, with no clear D. V lost 3 bases and J 4 bases, leaving 15 bases between the germline ends. Germline CDR1 and CDR2: SNHLY and FYNNEI. The CDR3 is 15 amino acids. DNA of the CDR3: TGTGCCAGCAGTGATGTTACACGCGGCGGCTATGGCTACACCTTC. It encodes CASSDVTRGGYGYTF.

In nucleotides, the CDR3 is TGTGCCAGCAGCTTGGATCTGATGGCGACAGGGGGCTTTGAAAAACTGTTTTTT. Translation: CASSLDLMATGGFEKLFF. This chain links TRBV11-2 with TRBJ1-4, with 10 bases lining up with TRBD1. Germline lookup yields CDR1 SGHAT and CDR2 FQNNGV. CDR3 length: 18 amino acids. The junction had 14 bases not matched to a gene; V was cut back by 3 bases and J by 7 bases.

The genes are TRBV11-2 and TRBJ1-6; 10 bases line up with TRBD1. CDR3 length: 14 residues. V was clipped by 4 bases and J by 13 bases; unmatched bases: 7. CDR1 SGHAT and CDR2 FQNNGV come from the germline V gene. The CDR3 coding sequence is TGTGCCAGCAGCTACGGACAGGGGGTTAGGCCCCTCCACTTT. Protein: CASSYGQGVRPLHF.

V is TRBV5-1 and J is TRBJ1-1; 7 bases match TRBD1. CDR1 is SGHRS, CDR2 YFSETQ, per germline. The V and J ends lost 1 base and 0 bases, in that order; junction bases with no gene match: 6. This CDR3 has 16 residues. The CDR3, as DNA: TGCGCCAGCAGCTTGAGACAGGGCTTTATGAACACTGAAGCTTTCTTT. It translates to CASSLRQGFMNTEAFF.

This rearrangement joins TRBV7-9 to TRBJ1-4; D might be TRBD1 (6 bases). This CDR3 is 15 amino acids long. The germline V gene has CDR1 SEHNR and CDR2 FQNEAQ (reference sequence). Trimming removed 2 bases from V and 8 bases from J, with 15 bases in between. CDR3 in amino acids: CASSLRAGVEEKLFF. The CDR3 region has the DNA TGTGCCAGCAGCTTACGGGCAGGGGTAGAGGAAAAACTGTTTTTT.

The CDR3, as DNA: TGTGCCAGTAGTATGCACCCACAGGGGGCGCCTTTGGAGCAGTTCTTC. Translating gives CASSMHPQGAPLEQFF. The rearrangement joins TRBV19 to TRBJ2-1; TRBD1 aligns across 9 bases. Germline loops: CDR1 LNHDA, CDR2 SQIVND (reference sequence). V dropped 3 bases and J dropped 10; count of bases not matched to a gene: 13. This CDR3 has 16 residues.

CDR3 sequence (DNA): TGCAGCGTTGAAGATCGGTCAGGCTTTTTTTACGAGCAGTACTTC. Translated: CSVEDRSGFFYEQYF. The chain links TRBV29-1 to TRBJ2-7; no reliable D call. Germline CDR1 reads SQVTM; CDR2 reads ANQGSEA. The V end lost 0 bases, the J end lost 4 bases, and 16 bases lay between the germline ends. This CDR3 has 15 amino acids.

V and J are TRBV25-1 and TRBJ2-2, with D tentatively TRBD1 (7 bases). Germline V gene sequence: CDR1 MGHDK, CDR2 SYGVNS. The CDR3 is made up of 17 amino acids. The V gene lost 2 bases and the J gene lost 6 bases, with 19 bases spanning the gap. The CDR3 region has the DNA TGTGCCAGCAGTGAAATAGGGGGGACAGCCCGGCCCGGGGAGCTGTTTTTT. It is translated as CASSEIGGTARPGELFF.

This rearrangement joins TRBV5-4 to TRBJ2-5, with 12 positions matching TRBD2. V dropped 4 bases and J dropped 4; count of bases not matched to a gene: 8. The V gene's germline CDR1 is SGHNT and CDR2 YYREEE (reference sequence). The CDR3 covers 16 residues. The CDR3 protein is CASSGTLLAGGETQYF. CDR3 coding DNA: TGTGCCAGCAGCGGAACACTACTAGCGGGGGGAGAGACCCAGTACTTC.

Written as DNA, the CDR3 is TGTGCCAGCAGCTGGTCGGATGAGCAGTTCTTC. As protein: CASSWSDEQFF. The V call is TRBV7-9, the J call TRBJ2-1; D remains unclear. V dropped 4 bases and J dropped 8 bases, with 6 bases sitting between them. This CDR3 has 11 residues. The germline V gene has CDR1 SEHNR and CDR2 FQNEAQ (reference sequence).

The chain links TRBV5-4 to TRBJ2-5; no definite D call. The length of the CDR3 is 13 residues. Per germline, CDR1 SGHNT and CDR2 YYREEE (reference sequence). Trimming removed 0 bases at V and 7 bases at J, with 10 bases between. The CDR3 protein is CASSLDPPSTQYF. The CDR3 DNA reads TGTGCCAGCAGCTTGGATCCCCCGTCGACCCAGTACTTC.

The V gene is TRBV30, the J gene TRBJ1-5, with a tentative D call TRBD1 (5 bases). The germline V gene encodes CDR1 GTSNPN and CDR2 SVGIG (reference sequence). The CDR3 sequence is 13 residues long. V was clipped by 3 bases and J by 6 bases, with 12 bases between them. The chain's CDR3 is CAWSQGRAQPQHF. CDR3 sequence (DNA): TGTGCCTGGAGCCAGGGAAGGGCTCAGCCCCAGCATTTT.

Only a few counts were recorded for this clone. V and J are TRBV30 and TRBJ2-1, with 9 bases aligning to TRBD2. The germline CDR1 and CDR2 sequences are GTSNPN and SVGIG (reference sequence). The CDR3 has 14 residues. Trimming took 1 base from V and 8 from J; bases not matched to a gene: 6. The CDR3 loop is CAWSEGGGAHEQFF. The DNA of the CDR3 is TGTGCCTGGAGTGAGGGCGGGGGGGCCCATGAGCAGTTCTTC.

This sequence joins TRBV11-2 and TRBJ1-3; the D is unclear. CDR3 size: 14 residues. Germline CDR1 and CDR2: SGHAT and FQNNGV. The V and J ends lost 1 base and 4 bases respectively, with 8 bases between them. The CDR3 spells CASSLVSFGNTIYF. In DNA, the CDR3 is TGTGCCAGCAGCTTAGTCTCTTTCGGAAACACCATATATTTT.

The count of this clone is one. V is TRBV5-5 and J is TRBJ1-5, with D unresolved. Trimming shortened V by 2 bases and J by 2 bases, and 5 bases separated the two germline ends. CDR1 is SGHKS and CDR2 is YYEKEE in the germline V gene (reference sequence). CDR3 length: 13 amino acids. The CDR3 spells CASSLYGNQPQHF. CDR3 bases: TGTGCCAGCAGCTTATATGGCAATCAGCCCCAGCATTTT.

Here the CDR3 reads CASSSRAGGGGELFF. The CDR3 DNA follows: TGTGCCAGCAGCTCGAGGGCGGGGGGAGGTGGGGAGCTGTTTTTT. The chain combines TRBV7-2 with TRBJ2-2; 8 bases are shared with TRBD2. Losses at the gene ends were 4 bases for V and 8 bases for J; bases not matched to a gene: 9. The CDR3 length is 15 residues. CDR1 SGHTA and CDR2 FQGNSA come from the germline V gene. The full variable domain, completed using reference TRBV7-2 and TRBJ2-2, is GAGVSQSPSNKVTEKGKDVELRCDPISGHTALYWYRQSLGQGLEFLIYFQGNSAPDKSGLPSDRFSAERTGGSVSTLTIQRTQQEDSAVYLCASSSRAGGGGELFFGEGSRLTVL.

The CDR3 protein is CASSLDYGDHNEQFF. The CDR3 DNA sequence: TGTGCCAGCAGTTTGGACTATGGGGACCACAATGAGCAGTTCTTC. This chain uses TRBV11-2 with TRBJ2-1; tentative D call: TRBD2 (6 bases). Germline V gene data show CDR1 as SGHAT and CDR2 as FQNNGV. The CDR3 is 15 residues long. V was shortened by 6 bases and J by 5 bases, with 17 bases between the two germline ends.

This clone occurred once. The rearrangement links TRBV19 to TRBJ2-4; TRBD1 matches at 7 bases. The germline V gene encodes CDR1 LNHDA and CDR2 SQIVND (reference sequence). V was pared by 2 bases and J by 5 bases, with 3 bases of the junction left unmatched. The CDR3 is 14 amino acids. The CDR3 protein is CASSIRQGENIQYF. CDR3 DNA sequence: TGTGCCAGTAGTATAAGGCAGGGGGAAAACATTCAGTACTTC.